The sequence of this T cell receptor beta chain was determined in a study of CD8 T cells in ankylosing spondylitis. This clonotype was detected a few times. Per the germline V gene, CDR1 is SGHAT and CDR2 is FQNNGV. This CDR3 contains 14 residues. The V end lost 5 bases, the J end lost 2 bases, and 13 bases lay between the germline ends. TCRdb itself ran the 5' RACE reads through MiXCR, one entry per CDR3 protein. The top ten clones hold about an eighth of a sample with a few hundred thousand distinct CDR3 sequences, 20% to 25% of them seen once. The clonotype originates from a male donor with ankylosing spondylitis or in good health (not recorded which). J is TRBJ2-7 and V is TRBV11-2; D is ambiguous. What was sequenced was blood, either unsorted or a sorted T cell fraction (not recorded which). The CDR3 DNA sequence: TGTGCCAGCAGCCCCGACTTATTCGCCTACGAGCAGTACTTC. Its protein product is CASSPDLFAYEQYF.